This TCR beta chain was documented in a study of persistence of HIV-infected CD4 T cells. Study overall: A larger, less memory-rich fraction responded to anti-CD3/anti-CD28 beads than to antigen. The study's findings and limits: Degenerate expanded CDR3beta sequences were enriched among CMV- and Gag-responding cells. TCRbeta richness was lower in CMV- and Gag-responding cells than in anti-CD3/anti-CD28-responding cells.

Cells were stimulated nonspecifically with anti-CD3/anti-CD28 magnetic beads. Responding CD4+ T cells were sorted by upregulation of both CD40 ligand and CD69. This was the immunoSEQ version 4 assay in survey mode. Data came from immunoSEQ multiplex PCR; TCRdb stores just in-frame clones and leaves some out. The table records roughly 48,000 clones, roughly 90% of them present only once. About this clone itself: Its target is not known.

Trimming took 5 bases from V and 5 from J, leaving 12 bases between them. CDR1 is LNHDA and CDR2 is SQIVND in the germline V gene (reference sequence). This CDR3 contains 13 residues. The starting material was CD4+ T cells sorted from PBMCs after approximately 20-hour stimulation, obtained from a patient who received antiretroviral therapy. The TCR originated in an adult woman with HIV who was CMV-seropositive. The chain recombines TRBV19 with TRBJ1-2; the D gene is possibly TRBD1 (6 bases). CDR3 protein: CASSPRTVYGYTF. CDR3 in DNA: TGTGCCAGTAGTCCGAGGACAGTTTATGGCTACACCTTC.